The 7 T cell receptor beta chains presented below share a single source sample, sequenced in a study of cytomegalovirus exposure and HLA in healthy donors. With 60 Vbeta and 13 Jbeta primers, the PCR was carried out. TCRdb's copy holds only in-frame clones and misses some; the assay was immunoSEQ multiplex PCR. The data show about 130,000 clones, around 80% seen once. Sequencing used PBMCs. Receptors were obtained from a boy aged 2 to 10 in good health and CMV-seronegative.

The genes are TRBV6-1 and TRBJ1-4; maybe TRBD1 (6 bases). The CDR3 covers 12 residues. CDR1 is MNHNS and CDR2 is SASEGT in the germline V gene. V shed 5 bases and J shed 10 bases, with 11 bases lying between them. This chain's CDR3 is CASSPGAGKLFF. The CDR3 coding sequence is TGTGCCAGCAGTCCAGGGGCTGGAAAACTGTTTTTT.

The chain's CDR3 is CASRGTGIWGTDTQYF. The DNA of the CDR3 is TGTGCCAGCAGGGGAACAGGGATATGGGGCACAGATACGCAGTATTTT. J is TRBJ2-3 and V is TRBV2; a weak D match, TRBD1 (6 bases). CDR1 is SNHLY and CDR2 is FYNNEI in the germline V gene. This CDR3 comprises 16 residues. V shed 6 bases and J shed 1 base, with 17 bases lying between them.

This chain joins TRBV5-6 and TRBJ1-1; no firm D call. This CDR3 comprises 16 residues. The germline V gene encodes CDR1 SGHDT and CDR2 YYEEEE. V gave up 0 bases and J gave up 3 bases, with 15 bases separating them. The CDR3 coding sequence is TGTGCCAGCAGCTTGGCCGTGACGCGGGAACACACTGAAGCTTTCTTT. This encodes CASSLAVTREHTEAFF.

This clone was picked up a small number of times. The V and J genes are TRBV6-1 and TRBJ2-7; possibly TRBD1 for D (5 bases). CDR3 length equals 13 residues. V lost 2 bases and J lost 4, with 9 bases in between. Germline V gene sequence: CDR1 MNHNS, CDR2 SASEGT. The CDR3 loop reads CASSESRQYEQYF. CDR3 DNA: TGTGCCAGCAGTGAATCCCGACAGTACGAGCAGTACTTC.

In its sample, this clone was seen once. V is TRBV7-9 and J is TRBJ1-1, with D tentatively TRBD1 (5 bases). The CDR3 length is 14 residues. V was shortened by 1 base and J by 4 bases, with 10 bases between the two germline ends. Germline values: CDR1 SEHNR, CDR2 FQNEAQ (reference sequence). Here the CDR3 DNA reads TGTGCCAGCAGCTTAGAAGGCAGGGCCACTGAAGCTTTCTTT. It is translated as CASSLEGRATEAFF.

The rearrangement joins TRBV4-1 to TRBJ2-7, with D possibly matching TRBD2 (5 bases). V lost 1 base, J lost 2 bases, and 9 bases lay in between. The CDR3 sequence is 14 residues long. CDR1 is MGHRA and CDR2 is YSYEKL in the germline V gene. This chain's CDR3 is CASSQAASPYEQYF. The CDR3 region has the DNA TGCGCCAGCAGCCAAGCGGCTAGCCCCTACGAGCAGTACTTC.

This clone has just one count. The DNA for the CDR3 is TGTGCCACCAGCGGTATGGGGGGGAACATTCAGTACTTC. The encoded protein is CATSGMGGNIQYF. V usage is TRBV15 and J usage is TRBJ2-4, with 7 bases that match TRBD2. V dropped 5 bases and J dropped 7; count of bases not matched to a gene: 5. The CDR3 totals 13 residues. CDR1 and CDR2 from the germline V gene are LNHNV and YYDKDF (reference sequence).